This T cell receptor (beta chain) was recovered during a study of T cell changes during pregnancy in multiple sclerosis. Germline V gene lookup returns CDR1 LNHDA and CDR2 SQIVND (reference sequence). The CDR3 spans 14 residues. V gave up 6 bases and J gave up 3 bases; unmatched junction bases: 5. Data came from immunoSEQ multiplex PCR; TCRdb stores just in-frame clones and leaves some out. Here the sample spans 70,000 to 90,000 clones, roughly 93% being singletons. Here the sequenced sample was peripheral blood, taken in the first trimester of pregnancy. The genes are TRBV19 and TRBJ2-5; 9 nucleotides agree with TRBD1. The sequence was obtained from a female donor with multiple sclerosis, enrolled in a pregnancy study. CDR3 bases: TGTGCCAGTAGCCTCGGGACAGGGAAAGAGACCCAGTACTTC. Translating gives CASSLGTGKETQYF.